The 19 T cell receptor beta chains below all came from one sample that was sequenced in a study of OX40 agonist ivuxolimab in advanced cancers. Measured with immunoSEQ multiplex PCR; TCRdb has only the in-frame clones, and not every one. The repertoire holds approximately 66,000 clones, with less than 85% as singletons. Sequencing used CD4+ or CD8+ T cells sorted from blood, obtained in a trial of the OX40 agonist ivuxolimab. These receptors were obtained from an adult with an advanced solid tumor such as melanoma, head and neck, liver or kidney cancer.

Here the CDR3 DNA reads TGTGCCAGCAGCTCAGTAAATCATGAAGCTTTCTTT. Translating gives CASSSVNHEAFF. This chain joins TRBV11-2 and TRBJ1-1, with D uncertain. The CDR3 totals 12 residues. V dropped 4 bases and J dropped 7 bases, with 10 bases sitting between them. CDR1 is SGHAT, CDR2 FQNNGV, per germline.

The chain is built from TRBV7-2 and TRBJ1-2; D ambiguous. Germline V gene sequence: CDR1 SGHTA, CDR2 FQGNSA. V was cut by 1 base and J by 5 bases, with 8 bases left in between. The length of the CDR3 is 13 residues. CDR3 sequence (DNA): TGTGCCAGCAGCTTAGGGGCAAGATATGGCTACACCTTC. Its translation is CASSLGARYGYTF.

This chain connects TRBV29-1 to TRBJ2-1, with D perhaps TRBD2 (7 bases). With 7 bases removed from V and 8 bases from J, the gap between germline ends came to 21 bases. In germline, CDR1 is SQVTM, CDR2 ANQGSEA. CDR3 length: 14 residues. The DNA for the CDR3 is TGCAGCGCCCGACTTTGGGGGGGCCTGGATGAGCAGTTCTTC. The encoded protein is CSARLWGGLDEQFF.

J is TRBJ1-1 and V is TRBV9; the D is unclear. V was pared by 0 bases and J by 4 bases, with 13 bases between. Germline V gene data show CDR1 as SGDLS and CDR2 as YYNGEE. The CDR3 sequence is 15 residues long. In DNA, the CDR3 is TGTGCCAGCAGCGTAGAAGTGATACCCCCCACTGAAGCTTTCTTT. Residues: CASSVEVIPPTEAFF.

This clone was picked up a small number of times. In DNA, the CDR3 is TGTGCCAGCAGCGTAGAGGCCTTATCGGCCCAGCATTTT. Translating it yields CASSVEALSAQHF. This sequence joins TRBV9 and TRBJ1-5; D is unclear. Germline V gene data show CDR1 as SGDLS and CDR2 as YYNGEE. This CDR3 is built from 13 residues. Trimming left V 0 bases short and J 11 bases short, with 12 bases between.

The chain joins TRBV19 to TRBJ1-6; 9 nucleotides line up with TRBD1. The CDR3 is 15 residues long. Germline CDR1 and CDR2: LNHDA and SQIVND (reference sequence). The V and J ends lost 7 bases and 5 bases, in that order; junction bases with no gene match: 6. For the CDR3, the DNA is TGTGCCAGTACCCGAAGGGACAGGGATAATTCACCCCTCCACTTT. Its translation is CASTRRDRDNSPLHF.

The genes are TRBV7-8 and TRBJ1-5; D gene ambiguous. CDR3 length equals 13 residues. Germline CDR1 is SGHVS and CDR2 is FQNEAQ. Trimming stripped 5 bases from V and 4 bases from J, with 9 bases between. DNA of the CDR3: TGTGCCAGCAGCCTACAAGAGAATCAGCCCCAGCATTTT. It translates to CASSLQENQPQHF.

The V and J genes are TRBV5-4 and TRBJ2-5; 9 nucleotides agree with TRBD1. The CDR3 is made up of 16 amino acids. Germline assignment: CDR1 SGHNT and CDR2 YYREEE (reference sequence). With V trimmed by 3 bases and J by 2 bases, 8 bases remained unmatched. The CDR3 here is CASSWGSGTGQETQYF. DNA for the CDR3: TGTGCCAGCAGCTGGGGGTCCGGGACAGGGCAAGAGACCCAGTACTTC. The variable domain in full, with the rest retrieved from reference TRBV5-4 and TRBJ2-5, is ETGVTQSPTHLIKTRGQQVTLRCSSQSGHNTVSWYQQALGQGPQFIFQYYREEENGRGNFPPRFSGLQFPNYSSELNVNALELDDSALYLCASSWGSGTGQETQYFGPGTRLLVL.

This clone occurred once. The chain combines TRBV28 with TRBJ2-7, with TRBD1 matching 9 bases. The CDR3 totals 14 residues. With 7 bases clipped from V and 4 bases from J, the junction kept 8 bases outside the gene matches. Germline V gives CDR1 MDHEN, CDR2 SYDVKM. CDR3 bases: TGTGCCAGCAAACCCGGGACAGGGCTTTACGAGCAGTACTTC. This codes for CASKPGTGLYEQYF. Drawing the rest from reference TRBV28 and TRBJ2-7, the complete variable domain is DVKVTQSSRYLVKRTGEKVFLECVQDMDHENMFWYRQDPGLGLRLIYFSYDVKMKEKGDIPEGYSVSREKKERFSLILESASTNQTSMYLCASKPGTGLYEQYFGPGTRLTVT.

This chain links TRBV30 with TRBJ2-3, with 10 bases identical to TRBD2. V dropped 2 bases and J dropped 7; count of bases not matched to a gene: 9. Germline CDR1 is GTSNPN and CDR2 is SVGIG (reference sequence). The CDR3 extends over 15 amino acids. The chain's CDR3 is CAWSSSGGARNTQYF. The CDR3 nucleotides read TGTGCCTGGAGTTCTAGCGGGGGTGCCCGAAATACGCAGTATTTT.

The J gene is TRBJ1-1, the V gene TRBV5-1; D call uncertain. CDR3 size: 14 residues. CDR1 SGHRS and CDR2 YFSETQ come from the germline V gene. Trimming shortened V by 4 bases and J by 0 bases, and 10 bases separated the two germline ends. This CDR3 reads CASSLYLMNTEAFF. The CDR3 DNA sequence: TGCGCCAGCAGCCTGTACCTAATGAACACTGAAGCTTTCTTT.

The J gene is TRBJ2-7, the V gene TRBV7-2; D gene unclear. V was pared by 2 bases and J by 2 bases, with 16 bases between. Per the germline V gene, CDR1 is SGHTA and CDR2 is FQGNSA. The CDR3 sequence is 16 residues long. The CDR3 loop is CASSLQVGLQPYEQYF. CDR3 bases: TGTGCCAGCAGCTTACAGGTGGGTCTTCAGCCCTACGAGCAGTACTTC. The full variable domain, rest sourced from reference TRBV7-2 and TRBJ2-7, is GAGVSQSPSNKVTEKGKDVELRCDPISGHTALYWYRQSLGQGLEFLIYFQGNSAPDKSGLPSDRFSAERTGGSVSTLTIQRTQQEDSAVYLCASSLQVGLQPYEQYFGPGTRLTVT.

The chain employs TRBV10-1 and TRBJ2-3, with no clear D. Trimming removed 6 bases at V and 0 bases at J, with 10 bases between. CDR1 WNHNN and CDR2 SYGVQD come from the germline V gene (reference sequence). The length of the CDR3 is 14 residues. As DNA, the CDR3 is TGCGCCAGCAGAAGACACCTTAGCACAGATACGCAGTATTTT. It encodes CASRRHLSTDTQYF.

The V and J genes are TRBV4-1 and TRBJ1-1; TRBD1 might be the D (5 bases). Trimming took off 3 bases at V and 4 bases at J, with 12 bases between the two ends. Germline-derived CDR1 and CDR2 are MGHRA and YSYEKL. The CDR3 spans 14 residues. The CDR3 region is CASSHPGGGTEAFF. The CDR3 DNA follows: TGCGCCAGCAGCCACCCAGGTGGGGGCACTGAAGCTTTCTTT.

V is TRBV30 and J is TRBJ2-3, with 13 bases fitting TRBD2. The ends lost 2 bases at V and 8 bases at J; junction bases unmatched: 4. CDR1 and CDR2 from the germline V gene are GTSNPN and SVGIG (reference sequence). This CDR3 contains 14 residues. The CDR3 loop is CAWSTSGGVGTQYF. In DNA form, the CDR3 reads TGTGCCTGGAGTACTAGCGGGGGGGTGGGTACGCAGTATTTT.

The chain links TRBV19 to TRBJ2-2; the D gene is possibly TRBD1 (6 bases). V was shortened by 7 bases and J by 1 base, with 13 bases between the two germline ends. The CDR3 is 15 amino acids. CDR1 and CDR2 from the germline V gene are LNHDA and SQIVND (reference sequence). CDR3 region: CASNSGTKNTGELFF. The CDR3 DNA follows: TGTGCCAGTAATTCCGGGACAAAGAACACCGGGGAGCTGTTTTTT.

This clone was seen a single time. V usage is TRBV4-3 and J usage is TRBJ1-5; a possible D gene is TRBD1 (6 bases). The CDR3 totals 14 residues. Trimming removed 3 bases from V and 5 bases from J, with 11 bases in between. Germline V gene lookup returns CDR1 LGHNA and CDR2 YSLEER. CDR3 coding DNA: TGCGCCAGCAGCCAGTTACAGGGTTATCAGCCCCAGCATTTT. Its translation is CASSQLQGYQPQHF.

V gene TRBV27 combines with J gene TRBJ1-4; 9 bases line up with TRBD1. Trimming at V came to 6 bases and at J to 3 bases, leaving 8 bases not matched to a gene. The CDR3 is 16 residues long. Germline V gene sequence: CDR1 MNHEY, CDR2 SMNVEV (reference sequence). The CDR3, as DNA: TGTGCCAGCAGCCGCAAACAGGGGGCTGCTAATGAAAAACTGTTTTTT. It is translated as CASSRKQGAANEKLFF. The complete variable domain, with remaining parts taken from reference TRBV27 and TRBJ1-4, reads EAQVTQNPRYLITVTGKKLTVTCSQNMNHEYMSWYRQDPGLGLRQIYYSMNVEVTDKGDVPEGYKVSRKEKRNFPLILESPSPNQTSLYFCASSRKQGAANEKLFFGSGTQLSVL.

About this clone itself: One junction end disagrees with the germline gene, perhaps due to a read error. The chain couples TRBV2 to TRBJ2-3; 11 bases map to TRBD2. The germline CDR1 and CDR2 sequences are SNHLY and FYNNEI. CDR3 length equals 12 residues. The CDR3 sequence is CASSGRTSGPNF. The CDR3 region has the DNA TGTGCCAGCAGCGGGCGGACTAGCGGGCCGAATTTT. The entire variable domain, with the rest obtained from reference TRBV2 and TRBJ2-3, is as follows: EPEVTQTPSHQVTQMGQEVILRCVPISNHLYFYWYRQILGQKVEFLVSFYNNEISEKSEIFDDQFSVERPDGSNFTLKIRSTKLEDSAMYFCASSGRTSGPNFGPGTRLTVL.